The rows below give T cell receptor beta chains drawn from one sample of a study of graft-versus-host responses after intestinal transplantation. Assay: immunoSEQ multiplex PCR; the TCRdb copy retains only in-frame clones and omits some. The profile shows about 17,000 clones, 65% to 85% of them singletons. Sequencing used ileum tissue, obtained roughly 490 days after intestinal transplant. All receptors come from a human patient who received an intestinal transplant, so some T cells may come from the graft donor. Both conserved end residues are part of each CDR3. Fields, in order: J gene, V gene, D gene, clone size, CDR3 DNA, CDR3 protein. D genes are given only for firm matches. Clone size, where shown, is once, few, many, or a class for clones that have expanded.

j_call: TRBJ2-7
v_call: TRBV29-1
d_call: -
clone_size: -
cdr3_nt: TGCAGCGTTGCCCCCGGCGGGACCTACGAGCAGTACTTC
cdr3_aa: CSVAPGGTYEQYF

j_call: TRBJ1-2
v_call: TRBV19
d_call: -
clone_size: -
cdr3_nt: TGTGCCAGTAGTTCCCCCTCAAACATCGGTTTTCGTAGGGGCTACACCTTC
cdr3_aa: CASSSPSNIGFRRGYTF

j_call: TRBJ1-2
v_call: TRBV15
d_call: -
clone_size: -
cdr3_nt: TGTGCCACCAGCAGAGACAGGGCTGGCTACACCTTC
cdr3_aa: CATSRDRAGYTF

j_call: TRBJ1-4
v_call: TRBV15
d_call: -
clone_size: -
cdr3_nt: TGTGCCACCAGCAGTATCGCTGGTGGGGAAAAACTGTTTTTT
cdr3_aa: CATSSIAGGEKLFF

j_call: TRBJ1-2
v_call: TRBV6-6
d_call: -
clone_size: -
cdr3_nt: TGTGCCAGCAGTTACCCAGGGTTCTATGGCTACACCTTC
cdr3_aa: CASSYPGFYGYTF

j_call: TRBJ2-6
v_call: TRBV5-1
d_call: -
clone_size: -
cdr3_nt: TGCGCCAGCAGCTTCGAGGTAGCCGGGGCCAACGTCCTGACTTTC
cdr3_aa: CASSFEVAGANVLTF

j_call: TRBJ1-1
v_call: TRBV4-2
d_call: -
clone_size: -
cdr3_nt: TGTGCCAGCAGCCGAGGGGTGGACACTGAAGCTTTCTTT
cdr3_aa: CASSRGVDTEAFF

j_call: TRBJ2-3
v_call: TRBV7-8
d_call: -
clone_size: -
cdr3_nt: TGTGCCAGCAGCTTTGGGGGGTCAGATACGCAGTATTTT
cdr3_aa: CASSFGGSDTQYF

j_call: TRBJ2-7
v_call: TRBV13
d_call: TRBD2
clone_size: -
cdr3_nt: TGTGCCAGCAGCGTGGGGCCGCGGGGGGACTTCGAGCAGTACTTC
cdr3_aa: CASSVGPRGDFEQYF

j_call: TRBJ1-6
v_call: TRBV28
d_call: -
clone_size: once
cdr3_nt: TGTGCCAGCAGTTTGGGGGATTCACCTCTCCACTTT
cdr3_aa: CASSLGDSPLHF

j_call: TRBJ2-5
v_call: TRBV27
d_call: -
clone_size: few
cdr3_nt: TGTGCCAGCAGTTTAGGATGGGGTGAGCAAGAGACCCAGTACTTC
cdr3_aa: CASSLGWGEQETQYF

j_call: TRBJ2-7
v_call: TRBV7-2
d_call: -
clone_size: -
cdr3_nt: TGTGCCAGCAGCTTAGGGGGTTGGGAGCAGTACTTC
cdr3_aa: CASSLGGWEQYF

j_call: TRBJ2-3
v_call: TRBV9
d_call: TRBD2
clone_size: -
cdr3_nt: TGTGCCAGCAGCGTAGCTCTAGCGGGGGTGGATACGCAGTATTTT
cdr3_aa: CASSVALAGVDTQYF

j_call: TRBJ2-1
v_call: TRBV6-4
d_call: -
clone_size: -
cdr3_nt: TGTGCCAGCAGTGACTCGGGGGTCAATGAGCAGTTCTTC
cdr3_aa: CASSDSGVNEQFF

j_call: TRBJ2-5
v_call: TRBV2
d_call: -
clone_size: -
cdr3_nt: TGTGCCAGCAGTGATGACACAGGGAAAGCGTACTTC
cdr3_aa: CASSDDTGKAYF

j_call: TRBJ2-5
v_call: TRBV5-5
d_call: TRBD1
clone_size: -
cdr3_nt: TGTGCCAGCAGCCTTACCGGGACAGGGGATTCAGAGACCCAGTACTTC
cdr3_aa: CASSLTGTGDSETQYF

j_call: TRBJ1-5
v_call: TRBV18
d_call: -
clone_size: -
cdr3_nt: TGTGCCAGCTCACCACCGGGGGGAGAAATACAGCCCCAGCATTTT
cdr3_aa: CASSPPGGEIQPQHF

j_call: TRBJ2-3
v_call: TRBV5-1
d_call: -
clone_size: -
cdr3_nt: TGCGCCAGCAGCTTGGGGGGCATCGAGGATACGCAGTATTTT
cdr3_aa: CASSLGGIEDTQYF

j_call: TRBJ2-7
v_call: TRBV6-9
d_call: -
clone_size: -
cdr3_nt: TGTGCCAGCAGGATGTATGAGACGGCAGTCTACGAGCAGTACTTC
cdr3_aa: CASRMYETAVYEQYF

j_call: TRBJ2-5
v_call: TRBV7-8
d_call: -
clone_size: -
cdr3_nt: TGTGCCAGCAGCGAGAATACTCACGGGGAGACCCAGTACTTC
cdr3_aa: CASSENTHGETQYF

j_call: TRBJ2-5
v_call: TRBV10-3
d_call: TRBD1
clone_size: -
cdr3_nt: TGTGCCATCAGTAGACAGGGGGAGACCCAGTACTTC
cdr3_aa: CAISRQGETQYF

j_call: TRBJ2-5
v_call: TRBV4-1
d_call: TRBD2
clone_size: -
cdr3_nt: TGCGCCAGCAGCCAAGCGGGACTAGCGGGGGAAAAGAACCAAGAGACCCAGTACTTC
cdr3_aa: CASSQAGLAGEKNQETQYF

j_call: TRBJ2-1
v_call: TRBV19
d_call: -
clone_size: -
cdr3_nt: TGTGCCATTTCTGAGGGGGGGGCACCCGATGAGCAGTTCTTC
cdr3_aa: CAISEGGAPDEQFF

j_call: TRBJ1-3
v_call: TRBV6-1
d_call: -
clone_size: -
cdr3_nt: TGTGCCAGCAGTGAAGTCCTCAGGGGTGTGGGATCTGGAAACACCATATATTTT
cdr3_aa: CASSEVLRGVGSGNTIYF

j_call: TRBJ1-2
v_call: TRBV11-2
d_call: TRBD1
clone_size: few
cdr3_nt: TGTGCCAGCAGCCCGGGGACAGGGGAGGTGGGCTACACCTTC
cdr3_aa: CASSPGTGEVGYTF

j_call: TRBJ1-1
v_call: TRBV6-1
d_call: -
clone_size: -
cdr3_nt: TGTGCCAGCAGTGGGGAGAGGGGAGGCACTGAAGCTTTCTTT
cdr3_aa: CASSGERGGTEAFF

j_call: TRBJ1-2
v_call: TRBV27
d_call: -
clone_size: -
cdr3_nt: TGTGCCAGCAGTTTAGGTCGCAGTCCCTCGGATGGCTACACCTTC
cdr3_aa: CASSLGRSPSDGYTF

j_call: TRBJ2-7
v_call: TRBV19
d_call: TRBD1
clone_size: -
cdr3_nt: TGTGCCAGTTCCCTCGATGCCGGGACAGGAGAGTTCGAGCAGTACTTC
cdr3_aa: CASSLDAGTGEFEQYF

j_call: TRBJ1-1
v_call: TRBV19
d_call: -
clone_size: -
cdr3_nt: TGTGCCAGTAGTATGTGGGGTACAAACACTGAAGCTTTCTTT
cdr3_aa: CASSMWGTNTEAFF

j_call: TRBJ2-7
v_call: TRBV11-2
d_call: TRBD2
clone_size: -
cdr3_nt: TGTGCCAGCAGCTTAGTCGCGGGGGGGCCCTACGAGCAGTACTTC
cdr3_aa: CASSLVAGGPYEQYF

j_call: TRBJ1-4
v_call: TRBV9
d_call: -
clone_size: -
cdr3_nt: TGTGCCAGCAGCGCACAACAGGGACTGGCTAATGAAAAACTGTTTTTT
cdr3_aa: CASSAQQGLANEKLFF

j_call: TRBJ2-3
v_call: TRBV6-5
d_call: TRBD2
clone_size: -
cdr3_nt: TGTGCCAGCAGTTACTCTGGGACTAGCGGGGATACGCAGTATTTT
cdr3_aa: CASSYSGTSGDTQYF

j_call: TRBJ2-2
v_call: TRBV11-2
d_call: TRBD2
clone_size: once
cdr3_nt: TGTGCCAGCAGCTCGCGACCGAACGGGGGGGCCGGGGAGCTGTTTTTT
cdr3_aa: CASSSRPNGGAGELFF

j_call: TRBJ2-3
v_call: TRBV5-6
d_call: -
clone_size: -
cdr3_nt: TGTGCCAGCAGGGGTAGGGGGAGGACAGATACGCAGTATTTT
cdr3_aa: CASRGRGRTDTQYF

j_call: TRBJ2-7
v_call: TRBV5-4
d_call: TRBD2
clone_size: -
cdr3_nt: TGTGCCAGCAGCTTGGCCCAGACTAGCGGGGGATACGAGCAGTACTTC
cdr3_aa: CASSLAQTSGGYEQYF

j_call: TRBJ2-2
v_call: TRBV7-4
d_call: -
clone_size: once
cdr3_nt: TGTGCCAGCAGCTCCTTCGAGTCCGGGGAGCTGTTTTTT
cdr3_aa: CASSSFESGELFF

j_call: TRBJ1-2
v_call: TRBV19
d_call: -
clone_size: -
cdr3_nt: TGTGCCAGTAGTACTCCCATGCAGCTATATGGCTACACCTTC
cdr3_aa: CASSTPMQLYGYTF

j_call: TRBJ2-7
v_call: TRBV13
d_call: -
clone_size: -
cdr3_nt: TGTGCCAGCAGCACTGACCGTCGACAATCCCCCTACGAGCAGTACTTC
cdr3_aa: CASSTDRRQSPYEQYF

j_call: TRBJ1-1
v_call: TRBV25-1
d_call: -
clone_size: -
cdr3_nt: TGTGCCAGCAGTGAATGGTTAGGTTCTGAAGCTTTCTTT
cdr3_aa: CASSEWLGSEAFF

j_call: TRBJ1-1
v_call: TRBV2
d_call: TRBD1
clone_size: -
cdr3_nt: TGTGCCAGCCGGAACACAGGGGGCCGGGAAGCTTTCTTT
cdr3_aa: CASRNTGGREAFF

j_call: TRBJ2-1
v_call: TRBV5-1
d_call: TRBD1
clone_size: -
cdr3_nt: TGCGCCAGCAGCTCCATCCCAGGGGGAAATGAGCAGTTCTTC
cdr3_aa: CASSSIPGGNEQFF

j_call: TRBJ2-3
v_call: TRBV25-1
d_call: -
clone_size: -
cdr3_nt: TGTGCCAGCAGTAGCACAGATACGCAGTATTTT
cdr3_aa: CASSSTDTQYF

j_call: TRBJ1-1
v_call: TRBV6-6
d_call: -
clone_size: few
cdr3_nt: TGTGCCAGCAGTTACTCCTCGGGGAGCACTGAAGCTTTCTTT
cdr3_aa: CASSYSSGSTEAFF

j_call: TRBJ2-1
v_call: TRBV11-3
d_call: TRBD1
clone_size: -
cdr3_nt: TGTGCCAGCAGCTTAGCCCAGGGGGCCCCGCTGGGCAATGAGCAGTTCTTC
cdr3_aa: CASSLAQGAPLGNEQFF

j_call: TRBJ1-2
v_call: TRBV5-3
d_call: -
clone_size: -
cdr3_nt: TGTGCCAGAAGCCCCCGGGGGCGTTGGTATGGCTACACCTTC
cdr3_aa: CARSPRGRWYGYTF

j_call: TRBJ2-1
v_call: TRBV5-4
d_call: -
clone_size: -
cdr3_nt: TGTGCCAGCAGCCTTAGCCCGGGGTCCTATACAATTGAGCAGTTCTTC
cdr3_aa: CASSLSPGSYTIEQFF

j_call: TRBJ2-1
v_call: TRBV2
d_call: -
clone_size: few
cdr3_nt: TGTGCCAGCAGTGAAGCGCTTGGTGAGCAGTTCTTC
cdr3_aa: CASSEALGEQFF

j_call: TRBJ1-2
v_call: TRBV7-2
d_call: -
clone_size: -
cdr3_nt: TGTGCCAGCAGCTTAGGGGGGTCGTATGGCTACACCTTC
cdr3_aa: CASSLGGSYGYTF

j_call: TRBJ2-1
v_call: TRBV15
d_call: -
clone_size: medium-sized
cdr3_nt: TGTGCCACCAGCAGAGATACCGCAGGGGCAAGTGAGCAGTTCTTC
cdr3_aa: CATSRDTAGASEQFF

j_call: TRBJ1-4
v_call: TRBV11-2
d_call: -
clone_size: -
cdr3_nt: TGTGCCAGCAGCTTAGATGGCGGGGTGGGTGAAAAACTGTTTTTT
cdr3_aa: CASSLDGGVGEKLFF

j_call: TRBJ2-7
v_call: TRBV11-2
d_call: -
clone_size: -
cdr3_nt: TGTGCCAGCAGCTTAGATCTTCCCCCCATTGGTGAGCAGTACTTC
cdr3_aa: CASSLDLPPIGEQYF

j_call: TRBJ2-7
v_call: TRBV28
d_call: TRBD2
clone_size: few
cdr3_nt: TGTGCCAGCAGTCTAGCGGGAGGGCCGGAGGAGCAGTACTTC
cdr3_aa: CASSLAGGPEEQYF

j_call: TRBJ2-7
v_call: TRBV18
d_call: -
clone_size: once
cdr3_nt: TGTGCCAGCTCACCACCTTACAGGGCCCCCTACGAGCAGTACTTC
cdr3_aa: CASSPPYRAPYEQYF

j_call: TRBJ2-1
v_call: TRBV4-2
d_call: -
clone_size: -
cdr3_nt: TGTGCCAGCAGCCGGACCCGACTAGAGGAGCAGTTCTTC
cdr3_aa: CASSRTRLEEQFF

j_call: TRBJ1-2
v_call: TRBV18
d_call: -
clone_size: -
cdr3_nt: TGTGCCAGCTCACCGCTGGCAAGGGTTGGCTACACCTTC
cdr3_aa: CASSPLARVGYTF

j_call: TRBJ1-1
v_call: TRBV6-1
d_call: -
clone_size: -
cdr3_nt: TGTGCCAGCAGTGAAGGTCAGGGGTGGTTCACTGAAGCTTTCTTT
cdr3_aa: CASSEGQGWFTEAFF

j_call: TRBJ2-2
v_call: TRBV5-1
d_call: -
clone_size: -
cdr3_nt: TGCGCCAGCAGCTTGGGGACACCAAACACCGGGGAGCTGTTTTTT
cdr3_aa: CASSLGTPNTGELFF

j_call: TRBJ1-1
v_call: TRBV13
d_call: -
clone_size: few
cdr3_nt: TGTGCCAGCAGCTTAGCCGGCGGAGCTTTCTTT
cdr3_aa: CASSLAGGAFF